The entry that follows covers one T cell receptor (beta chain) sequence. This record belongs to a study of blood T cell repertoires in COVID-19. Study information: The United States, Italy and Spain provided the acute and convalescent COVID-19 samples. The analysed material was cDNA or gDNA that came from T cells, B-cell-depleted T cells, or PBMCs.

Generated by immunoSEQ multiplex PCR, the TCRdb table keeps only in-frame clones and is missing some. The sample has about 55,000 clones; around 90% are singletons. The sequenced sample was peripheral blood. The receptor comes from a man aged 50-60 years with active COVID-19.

CDR3 sequence (DNA): TGTGCCAGCAGGTTACAGGTCGAAGAGACCCAGTACTTC. Its translation: CASRLQVEETQYF. The genes are TRBV7-8 and TRBJ2-5, with D maybe TRBD1 (5 bases). V was clipped by 6 bases and J by 3 bases, with 11 bases between them. The CDR3 has 13 residues. Germline V CDR1 and CDR2: SGHVS, FQNEAQ.